The clone carrying this TCR beta chain was seen many times. Trimming cost V 0 bases and J 2 bases; bases outside gene matches: 6. CDR1 SGHVS and CDR2 FNYEAQ come from the germline V gene. The CDR3 loop spans 16 amino acids. The source of the sample is a study of molecular identifiers for immune sequencing clone quantification. TCRdb analysed the PCR reads with MiXCR anew, one entry per CDR3 protein. Of about 320,000 distinct CDR3 sequences in the sample, 24% were seen once. The sample taken for sequencing was naive CD8+ T cells from blood, with Jurkat cell RNA spiked in. Subset defined: FACS-sorted CD8+CD4-CCR7+CD45RA+ naive T cells. The chain is built from TRBV7-6 and TRBJ2-5, with TRBD2 matching 7 bases. This TCR derives from a human donor in good health. Some libraries in this study had Jurkat cell RNA spiked in. CDR3 protein: CASSLAPGGTQETQYF. CDR3 DNA sequence: TGTGCCAGCAGCTTAGCTCCCGGGGGGACTCAAGAGACCCAGTACTTC.